This record concerns one T cell receptor (beta chain) sequence. In the original processing: Quantification of nucleated cells was approximated via reference gene primer amplification. The method was immunoSEQ multiplex PCR; TCRdb's version includes in-frame clones alone and lacks a portion of them. D and trimming come from the DNA, and the V and J calls and clone size come from that table. The table has tens of thousands of clones, around four fifths seen once. CDR3 length: 17 residues. Trimming took 4 bases from V and 6 from J; bases not matched to a gene: 15. The V gene's germline CDR1 is SGHRS and CDR2 YFSETQ. This entry comes from a study of blood T cell repertoires in COVID-19.

The sequence was collected from an older woman with acute or convalescent COVID-19. Sequencing input: peripheral blood. This rearrangement joins TRBV5-1 to TRBJ2-7; 11 bases match TRBD2. The CDR3 coding sequence is TGCGCCAGCAGCATTCGAGTAGCGGGAGGGTCGGGGGGCGAGCAGTACTTC. This sequence encodes CASSIRVAGGSGGEQYF.